This T cell receptor (beta chain) was sequenced for a study of blood T cell repertoires in COVID-19. Trimming removed 4 bases from V and 6 bases from J, with 19 bases in between. Germline CDR1 is SEHNR and CDR2 is FQNEAQ (reference sequence). This CDR3 spans 15 amino acids. Profiled with immunoSEQ multiplex PCR; TCRdb holds only in-frame clones, not every one. The table lists 380,000 or so clones, more than 75% of them singletons. The sample comprised PBMCs or T cells enriched from blood (not recorded which). This sequence joins TRBV7-9 and TRBJ2-7; D perhaps matches TRBD2 (5 bases). This clonotype originated in a woman aged 25 to 39 with acute COVID-19. CDR3 nucleotide sequence: TGTGCCAGCAGCTCGCCCTACGGGGTAATATCCGAGCAGTACTTC. As protein: CASSSPYGVISEQYF. The entire variable domain, with the rest obtained from reference TRBV7-9 and TRBJ2-7, is as follows: DTGVSQNPRHKITKRGQNVTFRCDPISEHNRLYWYRQTLGQGPEFLTYFQNEAQLEKSRLLSDRFSAERPKGSFSTLEIQRTEQGDSAMYLCASSSPYGVISEQYFGPGTRLTVT.